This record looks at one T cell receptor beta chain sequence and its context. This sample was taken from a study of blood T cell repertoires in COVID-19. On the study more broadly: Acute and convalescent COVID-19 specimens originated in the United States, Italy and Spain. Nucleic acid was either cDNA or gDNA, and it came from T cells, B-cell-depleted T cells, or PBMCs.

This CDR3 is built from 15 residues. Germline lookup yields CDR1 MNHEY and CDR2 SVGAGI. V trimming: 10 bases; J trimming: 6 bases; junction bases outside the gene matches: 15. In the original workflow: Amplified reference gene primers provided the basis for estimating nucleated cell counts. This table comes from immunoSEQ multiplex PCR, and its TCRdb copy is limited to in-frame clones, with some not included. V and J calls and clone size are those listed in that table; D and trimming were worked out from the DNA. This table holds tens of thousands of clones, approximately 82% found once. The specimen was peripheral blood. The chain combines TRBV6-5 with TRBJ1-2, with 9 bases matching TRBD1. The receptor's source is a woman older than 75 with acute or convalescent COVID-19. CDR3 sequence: CATHREGTGTHGYTF. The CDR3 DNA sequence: TGTGCCACTCACAGAGAGGGGACAGGGACTCATGGCTACACCTTC.